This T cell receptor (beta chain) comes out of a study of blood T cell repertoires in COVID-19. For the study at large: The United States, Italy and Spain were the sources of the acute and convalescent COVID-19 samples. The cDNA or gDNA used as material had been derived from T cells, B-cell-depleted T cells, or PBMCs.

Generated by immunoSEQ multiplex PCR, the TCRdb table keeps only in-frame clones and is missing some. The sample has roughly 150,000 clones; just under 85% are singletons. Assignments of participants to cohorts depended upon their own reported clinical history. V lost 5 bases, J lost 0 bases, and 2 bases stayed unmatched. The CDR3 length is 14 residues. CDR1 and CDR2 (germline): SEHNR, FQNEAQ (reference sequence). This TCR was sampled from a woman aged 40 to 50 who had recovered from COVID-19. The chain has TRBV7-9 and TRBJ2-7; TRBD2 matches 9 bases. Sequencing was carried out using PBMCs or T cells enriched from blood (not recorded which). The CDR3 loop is CASSPTSGSYEQYF. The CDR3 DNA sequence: TGTGCCAGCAGCCCGACTAGCGGCTCCTACGAGCAGTACTTC.